The next 29 T cell receptor beta chains were all read from a single sample in a study of blood T cell repertoires in COVID-19. The protocol was immunoSEQ multiplex PCR, while the TCRdb copy is restricted to in-frame clones and leaves out a portion. The sample lists 110,000 to 150,000 clones; roughly four fifths were seen once. Sequenced sample: PBMCs or T cells enriched from blood (not recorded which). The receptors were sampled from a woman younger than 35 who had been exposed to COVID-19.

The CDR3 here is CASSSTNRDEQYF. The CDR3 nucleotides read TGTGCCAGCAGCTCCACAAACAGGGACGAGCAGTACTTC. The chain joins TRBV5-8 to TRBJ2-7; possible D gene TRBD1, 6 bases. V lost 3 bases and J lost 5, with 12 bases in between. Germline lookup yields CDR1 SGHTS and CDR2 YDEGEE. The CDR3 consists of 13 residues.

This clone showed up just a few times. V and J are TRBV6-6 and TRBJ2-4; 9 nucleotides agree with TRBD1. The junction had 19 bases not matched to a gene; V was cut back by 5 bases and J by 11 bases. Germline CDR1 reads MNHNY; CDR2 reads SVGAGI (reference sequence). The CDR3 is 17 amino acids. In DNA, the CDR3 is TGTGCCAGCAGTCCAACCTTCACCGGACAGGGGTTTGCGGTTCAGTACTTC. Protein product: CASSPTFTGQGFAVQYF.

The CDR3 here is CASSPGLAGGGGELFF. Written as DNA, the CDR3 is TGTGCCAGCAGCCCCGGACTAGCGGGAGGAGGCGGGGAGCTGTTTTTT. The chain uses TRBV5-5 and TRBJ2-2; 14 bases agree with TRBD2. V was clipped by 4 bases and J by 7 bases; unmatched bases: 6. CDR3 length: 16 amino acids. Germline values: CDR1 SGHKS, CDR2 YYEKEE (reference sequence).

CDR3 residues: CAISGGGQDGYTF. The CDR3 DNA sequence: TGTGCCATCAGTGGGGGGGGACAGGATGGCTACACCTTC. V gene TRBV10-3 combines with J gene TRBJ1-2, with TRBD1 identical over 8 bases. The CDR3 loop spans 13 amino acids. V lost 4 bases, J lost 6 bases, and 4 bases stayed unmatched. Germline loops: CDR1 ENHRY, CDR2 SYGVKD.

The rearrangement uses TRBV23-1 and TRBJ2-5; a possible D gene is TRBD2 (6 bases). TRBV23-1 is an ORF for which the function is uncertain. Trimming cost V 2 bases and J 3 bases, with 19 bases left between them. The CDR3 totals 17 residues. The CDR3 DNA is TGCGCCAGCAGTCAAAAGGTCGGGACTGGCTCTGAAGAGACCCAGTACTTC. Amino acids: CASSQKVGTGSEETQYF.

This clone was counted once. The rearrangement joins TRBV15 to TRBJ1-1; TRBD1 matches 7 bases. The CDR3 runs 15 residues. CDR1 and CDR2 (germline): LNHNV, YYDKDF (reference sequence). J gave up 3 bases and V 3 bases, and 7 bases lay outside the gene matches. In DNA, the CDR3 is TGTGCCACCAGCAGGACAGGGACATATGACACTGAAGCTTTCTTT. Translated: CATSRTGTYDTEAFF.

The genes are TRBV11-2 and TRBJ2-7, with D perhaps matching TRBD2 (5 bases). The V gene lost 1 base and the J gene lost 0 bases, with 10 bases spanning the gap. Germline values: CDR1 SGHAT, CDR2 FQNNGV. The CDR3 sequence is 15 residues long. CDR3 bases: TGTGCCAGCAGCTTAGGGAGGTGGAGCTCCTACGAGCAGTACTTC. This codes for CASSLGRWSSYEQYF.

This clone was recorded at least ten times. This chain links TRBV30 with TRBJ2-2; 9 positions match TRBD1. The germline V gene encodes CDR1 GTSNPN and CDR2 SVGIG (reference sequence). With V trimmed by 3 bases and J by 6 bases, 11 bases remained unmatched. CDR3 size: 16 residues. The CDR3 sequence is CAWRDDRQGESGELFF. DNA for the CDR3: TGTGCCTGGAGGGACGATAGACAGGGGGAGTCCGGGGAGCTGTTTTTT.

CDR3 sequence reads: CASSPLGNEQFF. For the CDR3, the DNA is TGTGCCAGCAGCCCGCTCGGTAATGAGCAGTTCTTC. V gene TRBV7-8 combines with J gene TRBJ2-1; D gene unclear. The CDR3 covers 12 residues. Germline V gene sequence: CDR1 SGHVS, CDR2 FQNEAQ. Trimming took off 5 bases at V and 7 bases at J, with 9 bases between the two ends. The variable domain in full, with the rest retrieved from reference TRBV7-8 and TRBJ2-1, is GAGVSQSPRYKVAKRGQDVALRCDPISGHVSLFWYQQALGQGPEFLTYFQNEAQLDKSGLPSDRFFAERPEGSVSTLKIQRTQQEDSAVYLCASSPLGNEQFFGPGTRLTVL.

The J gene is TRBJ1-1, the V gene TRBV28, with D maybe TRBD1 (5 bases). V was clipped by 9 bases and J by 1 base, with 15 bases between them. The CDR3 consists of 14 residues. The germline gives CDR1 MDHEN, CDR2 SYDVKM. CDR3 bases: TGTGCCAGTTGGGGTGGGGGGGAGAACACTGAAGCTTTCTTT. This gives the protein CASWGGGENTEAFF. Full variable domain (missing parts from reference TRBV28 and TRBJ1-1): DVKVTQSSRYLVKRTGEKVFLECVQDMDHENMFWYRQDPGLGLRLIYFSYDVKMKEKGDIPEGYSVSREKKERFSLILESASTNQTSMYLCASWGGGENTEAFFGQGTRLTVV.

The CDR3 DNA reads TGTGCCAGCACGGGACAGGCCGCGCTGTACTTC. This sequence encodes CASTGQAALYF. The chain combines TRBV6-6 with TRBJ2-7, with 8 bases that match TRBD1. CDR1 and CDR2 from the germline V gene are MNHNY and SVGAGI (reference sequence). V gave up 7 bases and J gave up 12 bases; unmatched junction bases: 8. The CDR3 has 11 amino acids.

As DNA, the CDR3 is TGTGCCAGCAGCCAATTGACAGGGGCGAACACTGAAGCTTTCTTT. Translated, it gives CASSQLTGANTEAFF. The chain couples TRBV14 to TRBJ1-1; 8 bases agree with TRBD1. The germline CDR1 and CDR2 sequences are SGHDN and FVKESK. V shed 2 bases and J 1 base; nucleotides not matched to a gene: 3. The CDR3 has 15 amino acids.

This chain connects TRBV28 to TRBJ1-6, with a possible D match to TRBD1 (6 bases). The germline V gene has CDR1 MDHEN and CDR2 SYDVKM. V was clipped by 2 bases and J by 10 bases, with 18 bases between them. The CDR3 length is 16 residues. In nucleotides, the CDR3 is TGTGCCAGCAGTTTAAGAAAGGGAGCAGGGGTGTCACCCCTCCACTTT. Translated, it gives CASSLRKGAGVSPLHF.

V and J are TRBV5-1 and TRBJ1-5, with TRBD1 matching 7 bases. This CDR3 spans 14 amino acids. The V gene end was trimmed by 2 bases and the J gene end by 1 base; junction bases not matched to a gene: 0. Germline V lookup: CDR1 SGHRS, CDR2 YFSETQ. For the CDR3, the DNA is TGCGCCAGCAGCTTACAGGGGAGCAATCAGCCCCAGCATTTT. Its translation: CASSLQGSNQPQHF. Full variable domain (rest looked up from reference TRBV5-1 and TRBJ1-5): KAGVTQTPRYLIKTRGQQVTLSCSPISGHRSVSWYQQTPGQGLQFLFEYFSETQRNKGNFPGRFSGRQFSNSRSEMNVSTLELGDSALYLCASSLQGSNQPQHFGDGTRLSIL.

This sequence joins TRBV4-1 and TRBJ2-1; perhaps TRBD2 as D (6 bases). This CDR3 is built from 17 residues. V lost 6 bases, J lost 0 bases, and 18 bases lay in between. The germline CDR1 and CDR2 sequences are MGHRA and YSYEKL. This chain's CDR3 is CASSPRLGSPSYNEQFF. Here the CDR3 DNA reads TGCGCCAGCAGTCCACGACTAGGATCCCCCTCCTACAATGAGCAGTTCTTC.

CDR3 in DNA: TGCAGTGCTAGTGTACTAGCGGGAGTTGGGAGCGAGCAGTACTTC. Translation: CSASVLAGVGSEQYF. V is TRBV20-1 and J is TRBJ2-7; TRBD2 matches at 11 bases. Germline V CDR1 and CDR2: DFQATT, SNEGSKA (reference sequence). Losses at the gene ends were 3 bases for V and 6 bases for J; bases not matched to a gene: 10. The CDR3 runs 15 residues.

The chain uses TRBV18 and TRBJ1-5, with 12 positions matching TRBD1. Per the germline V gene, CDR1 is KGHSH and CDR2 is LQKENI. This CDR3 is 16 amino acids long. V lost 3 bases, J lost 5 bases, and 5 bases stayed unmatched. The CDR3 bases are TGTGCCAGCTCACCGACCGGGACAGGGGGCGATCAGCCCCAGCATTTT. Protein sequence: CASSPTGTGGDQPQHF.

This rearrangement joins TRBV4-1 to TRBJ2-7; 8 nucleotides match TRBD1. Germline trimming cut 2 bases from V and 2 bases from J; bases unmatched to any gene: 11. This CDR3 is built from 17 residues. Germline lookup yields CDR1 MGHRA and CDR2 YSYEKL. The CDR3, as DNA: TGCGCCAGCAGCCAAATTCTTCTCTCAGGGGGCCCCTACGAGCAGTACTTC. As protein: CASSQILLSGGPYEQYF.

This clone was observed a handful of times. The rearrangement links TRBV10-3 to TRBJ2-7; maybe TRBD1 (6 bases). Trimming removed 2 bases at V and 4 bases at J, with 12 bases between. This CDR3 is built from 14 residues. Per germline, CDR1 ENHRY and CDR2 SYGVKD. This CDR3 is CAISEGTRAYEQYF. The CDR3 DNA follows: TGTGCCATCAGTGAGGGGACAAGGGCTTACGAGCAGTACTTC.

This clone has only one observation. The rearrangement joins TRBV4-2 to TRBJ1-2, with D perhaps matching TRBD1 (5 bases). This CDR3 has 16 residues. Germline-derived CDR1 and CDR2 are LGHNA and YNFKEQ. Trimming shortened V by 0 bases and J by 0 bases, and 11 bases separated the two germline ends. This CDR3 is CASSQDQTGTNYGYTF. The CDR3 nucleotides are TGTGCCAGCAGCCAAGATCAAACAGGCACTAACTATGGCTACACCTTC.

This chain joins TRBV24-1 and TRBJ2-7; TRBD1 matches 7 bases. Germline V CDR1 and CDR2: KGHDR, SFDVKD. Unmatched junction bases numbered 8, after V lost 1 base and J lost 3 bases. The CDR3 length is 16 residues. CDR3 nucleotide sequence: TGTGCCACCAGTGATTTTAAAGGGGGCAATATCTACGAGCAGTACTTC. This gives the protein CATSDFKGGNIYEQYF.

A single count supports this clone. The chain recombines TRBV27 with TRBJ2-2, with TRBD1 matching 8 bases. Per germline, CDR1 MNHEY and CDR2 SMNVEV (reference sequence). V shed 2 bases, J shed 7 bases, and the junction held 12 bases outside the gene matches. The CDR3 has 17 residues. CDR3 sequence reads: CASSLVGQGATSGELFF. CDR3 bases: TGTGCCAGCAGTTTAGTGGGCCAGGGGGCAACAAGCGGGGAGCTGTTTTTT.

This rearrangement joins TRBV4-2 to TRBJ2-1; TRBD2 aligns across 9 bases. Trimming at V came to 1 base and at J to 5 bases, leaving 12 bases not matched to a gene. Per the germline V gene, CDR1 is LGHNA and CDR2 is YNFKEQ. The CDR3 extends over 18 amino acids. CDR3 nucleotide sequence: TGTGCCAGCAGCCAAGGTACCGAAGCGGGAGGCCTCCACAATGAGCAGTTCTTC. As protein: CASSQGTEAGGLHNEQFF.

The genes are TRBV7-9 and TRBJ1-1; a weak D match, TRBD1 (5 bases). V shed 5 bases and J shed 4 bases, with 14 bases lying between them. This CDR3 is 14 amino acids long. Germline loops: CDR1 SEHNR, CDR2 FQNEAQ (reference sequence). This chain's CDR3 is CASSPRGRGTEAFF. The CDR3 DNA is TGTGCCAGCAGCCCACGGGGGAGGGGCACTGAAGCTTTCTTT.

The chain uses TRBV7-9 and TRBJ2-2; perhaps TRBD2 as D (5 bases). The germline gives CDR1 SEHNR, CDR2 FQNEAQ (reference sequence). V lost 0 bases to trimming and J lost 5 bases, with 7 bases between them. The CDR3 extends over 14 amino acids. The CDR3 region is CASSLAAVTGELFF. CDR3 nucleotides: TGTGCCAGCAGCTTAGCAGCGGTGACCGGGGAGCTGTTTTTT. Using reference TRBV7-9 and TRBJ2-2 for the parts outside the CDR3, the full variable domain is DTGVSQNPRHKITKRGQNVTFRCDPISEHNRLYWYRQTLGQGPEFLTYFQNEAQLEKSRLLSDRFSAERPKGSFSTLEIQRTEQGDSAMYLCASSLAAVTGELFFGEGSRLTVL.

The chain employs TRBV28 and TRBJ2-3; 14 nucleotides align to TRBD2. This CDR3 spans 16 amino acids. The V gene's germline CDR1 is MDHEN and CDR2 SYDVKM. The V segment lost 6 bases and the J segment 5 bases; nucleotides outside the gene matches: 7. CDR3 residues: CASSPGLAGVIDTQYF. The DNA of the CDR3 is TGTGCCAGCAGCCCGGGACTAGCGGGAGTGATAGATACGCAGTATTTT.

This chain connects TRBV6-2 or TRBV6-3 to TRBJ1-5; 8 bases line up with TRBD1. The V gene's germline CDR1 is MNHEY and CDR2 SVGEGT. The CDR3 runs 13 residues. V lost 6 bases to trimming and J lost 7 bases; unmatched junction nucleotides: 5. CDR3 bases: TGTGCCAGCAGCACAGGGGGGACACAGCCCCAGCATTTT. Amino acid sequence: CASSTGGTQPQHF.

V usage is TRBV5-1 and J usage is TRBJ1-1; D gene uncertain. The V gene's germline CDR1 is SGHRS and CDR2 YFSETQ. The CDR3 totals 15 residues. With 2 bases removed from V and 7 bases from J, the gap between germline ends came to 18 bases. The CDR3 protein is CASSLTTDGPREAFF. CDR3 nucleotides: TGCGCCAGCAGCTTAACGACGGATGGGCCCCGTGAAGCTTTCTTT.

The J gene is TRBJ1-2, the V gene TRBV27, with TRBD1 matching over 9 bases. This CDR3 contains 13 residues. Germline V gene data show CDR1 as MNHEY and CDR2 as SMNVEV (reference sequence). V was pared by 6 bases and J by 1 base, with 0 bases of the junction left unmatched. The CDR3 protein is CASRGQGNYGYTF. The CDR3 bases are TGTGCCAGCAGGGGACAGGGTAACTATGGCTACACCTTC.